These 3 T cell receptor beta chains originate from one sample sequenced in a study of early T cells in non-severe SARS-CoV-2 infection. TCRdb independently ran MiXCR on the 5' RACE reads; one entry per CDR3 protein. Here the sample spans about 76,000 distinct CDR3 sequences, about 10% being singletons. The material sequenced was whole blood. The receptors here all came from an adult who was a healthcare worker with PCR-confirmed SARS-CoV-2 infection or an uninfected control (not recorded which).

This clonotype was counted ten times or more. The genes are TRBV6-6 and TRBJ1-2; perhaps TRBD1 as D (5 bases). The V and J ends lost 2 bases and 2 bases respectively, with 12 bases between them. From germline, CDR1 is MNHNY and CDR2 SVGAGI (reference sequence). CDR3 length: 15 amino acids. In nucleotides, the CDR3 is TGTGCCAGCAGTTACGTACGGCAGGGCAACTATGGCTACACCTTC. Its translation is CASSYVRQGNYGYTF.

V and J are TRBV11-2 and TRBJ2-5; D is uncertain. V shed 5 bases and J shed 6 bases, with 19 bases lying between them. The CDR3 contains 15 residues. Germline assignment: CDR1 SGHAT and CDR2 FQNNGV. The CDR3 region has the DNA TGTGCCAGCAGCATGGACGGCCCCTGGGGAAAGACCCAGTACTTC. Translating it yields CASSMDGPWGKTQYF.

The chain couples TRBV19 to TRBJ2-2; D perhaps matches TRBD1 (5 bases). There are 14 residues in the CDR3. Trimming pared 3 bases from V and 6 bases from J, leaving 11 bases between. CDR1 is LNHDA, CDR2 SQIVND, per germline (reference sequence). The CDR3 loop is CASSIRVSPGELFF. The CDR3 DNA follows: TGTGCCAGTAGTATCAGGGTTTCCCCCGGGGAGCTGTTTTTT. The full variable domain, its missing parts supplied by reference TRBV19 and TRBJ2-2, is DGGITQSPKYLFRKEGQNVTLSCEQNLNHDAMYWYRQDPGQGLRLIYYSQIVNDFQKGDIAEGYSVSREKKESFPLTVTSAQKNPTAFYLCASSIRVSPGELFFGEGSRLTVL.